This T cell receptor beta chain emerged from a study of shared clonotypes between healthy human individuals. Profiled with immunoSEQ multiplex PCR; TCRdb holds only in-frame clones, not every one. The table has 400,000 to 600,000 clones, approximately 95% seen once; the top ten hold about 0.067%. The source material was naive CD4+ T cells sorted from blood. The subset here: CD45RA+ positively selected. This TCR was recovered from a woman aged 25-40 years in good health.

The CDR3 nucleotides read TGTGCCAGCAGCTTCCTCCCCACCACAGATACGCAGTATTTT. Protein product: CASSFLPTTDTQYF. The gene calls are TRBV7-3 and TRBJ2-3; D is undetermined. CDR3 size: 14 residues. Deletions cut 3 bases from V and 2 bases from J, with 9 bases between. Germline V gene lookup returns CDR1 SGHTA and CDR2 FQGTGA.